These T cell receptor beta chains were read from a single sample in a study of T cell changes during pregnancy in multiple sclerosis. TCRdb keeps only in-frame clones here, not all; method: immunoSEQ multiplex PCR. This sample has about 93,000 clones; 91% occur once, and the top ten carry 0.95%. Sequencing was performed on peripheral blood, taken before pregnancy. The receptor set was obtained from a female donor with multiple sclerosis, enrolled in a pregnancy study. The CDR3 runs from the conserved cysteine through the conserved F or W. Each record gives: clone size, V gene, J gene, D gene, CDR3 protein, CDR3 DNA. A D gene is named only where the DNA matches it firmly. Not all rows give a size; the values are once, few, many and, for expanded clones, a class.

.	TRBV15	TRBJ1-4	.	CATSKYTQNNEKLFF	TGTGCCACCAGCAAGTACACACAGAATAATGAAAAACTGTTTTTT
.	TRBV9	TRBJ2-2	.	CASSVATGPTGELFF	TGTGCCAGCAGCGTAGCAACAGGGCCCACCGGGGAGCTGTTTTTT
.	TRBV5-8	TRBJ2-7	.	CASSPLDEQYF	TGTGCCAGCAGCCCCCTCGACGAGCAGTACTTC
.	TRBV18	TRBJ2-5	.	CASSMQHSETQYF	TGTGCCAGCTCCATGCAACATTCCGAGACCCAGTACTTC
.	TRBV13	TRBJ2-1	.	CASSSTENYNEQFF	TGTGCCAGCAGCTCCACAGAGAACTACAATGAGCAGTTCTTC
.	TRBV27	TRBJ2-7	.	CASSLKEGYEQYF	TGTGCCAGCAGTTTAAAGGAGGGCTACGAGCAGTACTTC
once	TRBV6-1	TRBJ2-5	TRBD2	CASSGTSGIQETQYF	TGTGCCAGCAGTGGGACTAGCGGGATCCAAGAGACCCAGTACTTC
few	TRBV11-2	TRBJ2-7	TRBD2	CASSSSSGGDYEQYF	TGTGCCAGCAGCTCATCTAGCGGGGGGGATTACGAGCAGTACTTC
.	TRBV9	TRBJ1-2	.	CASSGTHVVTF	TGTGCCAGCAGCGGGACTCATGTAGTCACCTTC
.	TRBV7-2	TRBJ1-1	TRBD1	CASSLSRGDTEAFF	TGTGCCAGCAGCTTATCCAGGGGGGACACTGAAGCTTTCTTT
.	TRBV21-1	TRBJ1-1	.	CASILLRAPGAFF	TGTGCCAGCATCCTCCTCAGGGCGCCTGGGGCTTTCTTT
.	TRBV27	TRBJ2-3	.	CASSFVDRHTDTQYF	TGTGCCAGCAGTTTTGTAGACAGACACACAGATACGCAGTATTTT
.	TRBV7-9	TRBJ2-3	.	CASTSPPRTAYRDTQYF	TGTGCCAGCACCTCCCCCCCGAGGACAGCATATAGAGATACGCAGTATTTT
.	TRBV4-1	TRBJ2-7	TRBD1	CASSPPNPGQQGFEQYF	TGCGCCAGCAGCCCACCGAACCCGGGACAGCAGGGATTCGAGCAGTACTTC
.	TRBV7-3	TRBJ2-2	.	CASSIGGRELFF	TGTGCCAGCAGCATAGGGGGACGGGAGCTGTTTTTT
.	TRBV28	TRBJ2-5	.	CASGSRETQYF	TGTGCCAGCGGGAGTCGGGAGACCCAGTACTTC
once	TRBV5-4	TRBJ2-2	TRBD1	CASSWGQQNTGELFF	TGTGCCAGCAGCTGGGGACAGCAGAACACCGGGGAGCTGTTTTTT
.	TRBV25-1	TRBJ1-2	.	CASSERTGYGYTF	TGTGCCAGCAGTGAACGTACAGGGTATGGCTACACCTTC
.	TRBV2	TRBJ1-6	.	CASSERTAYNSPLHF	TGTGCCAGCAGTGAGCGGACAGCCTATAATTCACCCCTCCACTTT
.	TRBV9	TRBJ1-6	TRBD1	CASSVAPRVGGNSPLHF	TGTGCCAGCAGCGTAGCTCCCCGCGTAGGGGGCAATTCACCCCTCCACTTT
.	TRBV7-9	TRBJ1-1	TRBD1	CASSPRDRGPVTEAFF	TGTGCCAGCAGCCCGAGGGACAGGGGGCCTGTCACTGAAGCTTTCTTT
.	TRBV5-1	TRBJ2-7	.	CASSLGHDYEQYF	TGCGCCAGCAGCCTCGGACACGACTACGAGCAGTACTTC
.	TRBV27	TRBJ2-7	TRBD1	CASSSGQGISYEQYF	TGTGCCAGCAGTTCGGGACAGGGAATTTCCTACGAGCAGTACTTC
.	TRBV6-1	TRBJ2-3	.	CASSQTGLSAGYF	TGTGCCAGCAGTCAAACAGGGCTTAGCGCTGGCTATTTT
once	TRBV6-5	TRBJ2-3	TRBD2	CASSYSGGRLTDTQYF	TGTGCCAGCAGTTACTCTGGCGGGAGACTCACAGATACGCAGTATTTT
.	TRBV6-1	TRBJ1-1	.	CASSEASRRAEAFF	TGTGCCAGCAGTGAAGCGTCTAGGAGGGCTGAAGCTTTCTTT
.	TRBV10-1	TRBJ2-2	.	CASSESPGNAGELFF	TGCGCCAGCAGTGAGTCACCAGGGAACGCCGGGGAGCTGTTTTTT
.	TRBV7-8	TRBJ2-7	.	CASSPTGTNGNYEQYF	TGTGCCAGCAGCCCAACCGGGACAAACGGGAACTACGAGCAGTACTTC
.	TRBV5-1	TRBJ1-2	TRBD1	CASSLGWTGANYGYTF	TGCGCCAGCAGCTTGGGATGGACAGGAGCCAACTATGGCTACACCTTC
.	TRBV6-1	TRBJ2-3	.	CASSRERTDTQYF	TGTGCCAGCAGTAGGGAGCGAACAGATACGCAGTATTTT
.	TRBV5-1	TRBJ2-7	TRBD2	CASSLGSGGAYEQYF	TGCGCCAGCAGCTTGGGTTCGGGAGGCGCCTACGAGCAGTACTTC
few	TRBV6-5	TRBJ2-2	.	CASSRTQSNTGELFF	TGTGCCAGCAGTCGGACACAGTCGAACACCGGGGAGCTGTTTTTT
once	TRBV25-1	TRBJ1-2	TRBD1	CASSTHRGNYGYTF	TGTGCCAGCAGTACCCACAGGGGCAACTATGGCTACACCTTC
.	TRBV11-2	TRBJ2-3	.	CASRIQNLGTDTQYF	TGTGCCAGCAGGATACAGAATCTCGGCACAGATACGCAGTATTTT
.	TRBV7-2	TRBJ1-1	TRBD1	CASSPQGTGGTEAFF	TGTGCCAGCAGCCCCCAAGGGACAGGGGGCACTGAAGCTTTCTTT
.	TRBV13	TRBJ1-4	.	CASSSTRKNEKLFF	TGTGCCAGCAGCTCGACCAGGAAGAATGAAAAACTGTTTTTT
.	TRBV9	TRBJ2-5	TRBD2	CASSVTGTSARGQYF	TGTGCCAGCAGCGTCACCGGGACTAGCGCTCGGGGGCAGTACTTC
.	TRBV19	TRBJ2-7	.	CASSVEEGYEQYF	TGTGCCAGTAGTGTCGAGGAGGGCTACGAGCAGTACTTC
.	TRBV5-1	TRBJ2-5	.	CASSLRGEETQYF	TGCGCCAGCAGCCTCAGGGGAGAAGAGACCCAGTACTTC
once	TRBV2	TRBJ2-7	.	CASSVAGYEQYF	TGTGCCAGCAGTGTGGCAGGCTACGAGCAGTACTTC
.	TRBV5-1	TRBJ2-2	.	CASSLVARKAAGELFF	TGCGCCAGCAGCTTGGTGGCCCGGAAGGCGGCCGGGGAGCTGTTTTTT
.	TRBV5-4	TRBJ1-6	.	CASSSQGSYNSPLHF	TGTGCCAGCAGCTCGCAGGGGTCCTATAATTCACCCCTCCACTTT
.	TRBV29-1	TRBJ2-3	TRBD2	CSASGSTRRTDTQYF	TGCAGCGCTAGCGGGAGTACCCGTAGGACAGATACGCAGTATTTT
few	TRBV18	TRBJ1-6	TRBD1	CASSPRGQALSPLHF	TGTGCCAGCTCACCACGGGGACAGGCACTTTCACCCCTCCACTTT
.	TRBV21-1	TRBJ2-7	.	CASSKDSGLAGGRYEQYF	TGTGCCAGCAGCAAAGACTCGGGACTAGCGGGGGGGCGGTACGAGCAGTACTTC
.	TRBV5-5	TRBJ2-7	.	CASSFWRGDEQYF	TGTGCCAGCAGCTTTTGGCGGGGTGACGAGCAGTACTTC